Each of the 2 T cell receptor beta chains below was sequenced from the same sample in a study of somatic mutations in cytotoxic T cells in rheumatoid arthritis (dated by TCRdb to the late 2010s). The library was made by the immunoSEQ multiplex PCR assay. As stored in TCRdb, this immuneACCESS dataset retains in-frame rearrangements with V and J assigned. A fraction of the clones does not appear; measured against another copy, unresolved V genes explain less than half of the discrepancy, and the remainder lacks a known reason. This sample has about 20,000 clones in its table, and about four fifths of those were observed once. Approximately 14% of the sample lies in the top ten. Specimen: CD8+ T cells sorted from blood. These receptors were collected from an adult with rheumatoid arthritis.

CDR3 amino acids: CASTSGRGNYGYTF. The DNA for the CDR3 is TGTGCCAGCACCTCGGGGCGGGGTAACTATGGCTACACCTTC. The chain employs TRBV11-2 and TRBJ1-2; maybe TRBD1 (5 bases). Trimming took off 7 bases at V and 1 base at J, with 13 bases between the two ends. There are 14 residues in the CDR3. Looked up from germline, CDR1 is SGHAT and CDR2 is FQNNGV.

The genes are TRBV6-5 and TRBJ1-5; D is ambiguous. The CDR3 contains 13 residues. CDR1 MNHEY and CDR2 SVGAGI come from the germline V gene. V was pared by 7 bases and J by 1 base, with 8 bases between. The CDR3 bases are TGTGCCAGCACGTTTGGCAGCAATCAGCCCCAGCATTTT. Translated, it gives CASTFGSNQPQHF.